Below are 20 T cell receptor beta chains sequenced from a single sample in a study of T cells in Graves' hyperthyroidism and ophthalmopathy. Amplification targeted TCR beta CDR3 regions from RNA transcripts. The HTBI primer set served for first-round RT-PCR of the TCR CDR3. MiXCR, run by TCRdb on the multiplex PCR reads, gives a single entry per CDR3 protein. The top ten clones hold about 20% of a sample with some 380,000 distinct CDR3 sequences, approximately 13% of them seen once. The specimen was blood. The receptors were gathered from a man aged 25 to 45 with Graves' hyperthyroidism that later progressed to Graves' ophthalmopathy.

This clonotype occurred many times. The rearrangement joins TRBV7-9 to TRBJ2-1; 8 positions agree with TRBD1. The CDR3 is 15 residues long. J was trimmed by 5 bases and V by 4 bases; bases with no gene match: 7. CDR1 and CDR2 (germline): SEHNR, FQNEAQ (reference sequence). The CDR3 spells CASSSLRGPNNEQFF. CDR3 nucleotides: TGTGCCAGCAGCTCACTCAGGGGGCCCAACAATGAGCAGTTCTTC. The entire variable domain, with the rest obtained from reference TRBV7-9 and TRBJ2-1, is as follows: DTGVSQNPRHKITKRGQNVTFRCDPISEHNRLYWYRQTLGQGPEFLTYFQNEAQLEKSRLLSDRFSAERPKGSFSTLEIQRTEQGDSAMYLCASSSLRGPNNEQFFGPGTRLTVL.

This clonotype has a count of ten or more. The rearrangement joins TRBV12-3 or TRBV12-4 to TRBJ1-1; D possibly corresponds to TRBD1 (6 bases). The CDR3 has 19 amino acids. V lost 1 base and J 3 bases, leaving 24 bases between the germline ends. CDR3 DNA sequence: TGTGCCAGCAGTTTAGACGGGGGGTGGGGGGGCAAGGTCGACACTGAAGCTTTCTTT. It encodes CASSLDGGWGGKVDTEAFF.

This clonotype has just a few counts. This chain's CDR3 is CASSNSGQPMYGYTF. The CDR3, as DNA: TGTGCCAGCAGCAACTCAGGACAGCCCATGTATGGCTACACCTTC. The rearrangement joins TRBV7-9 to TRBJ1-2, with D perhaps TRBD1 (6 bases). CDR1 and CDR2 (germline): SEHNR, FQNEAQ (reference sequence). The length of the CDR3 is 15 residues. The V end was cut by 5 bases, the J end by 5 bases, with 18 bases between.

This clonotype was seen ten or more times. This CDR3 is CASSPPGQAEKLFF. DNA of the CDR3: TGTGCCAGCAGCCCACCGGGACAGGCGGAAAAACTGTTTTTT. The chain couples TRBV3-1 to TRBJ1-4; the match to TRBD1 covers 8 bases. The CDR3 is 14 amino acids. CDR1 is LGHDT and CDR2 is YNNKEL in the germline V gene (reference sequence). V was pared by 4 bases and J by 8 bases, with 6 bases of the junction left unmatched.

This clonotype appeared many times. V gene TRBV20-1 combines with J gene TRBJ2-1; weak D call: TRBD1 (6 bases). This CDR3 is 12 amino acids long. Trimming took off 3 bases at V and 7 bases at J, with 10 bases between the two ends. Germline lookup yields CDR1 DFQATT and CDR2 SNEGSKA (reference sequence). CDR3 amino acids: CSARYRVNEQFF. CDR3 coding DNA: TGCAGTGCTAGGTACAGGGTTAATGAGCAGTTCTTC.

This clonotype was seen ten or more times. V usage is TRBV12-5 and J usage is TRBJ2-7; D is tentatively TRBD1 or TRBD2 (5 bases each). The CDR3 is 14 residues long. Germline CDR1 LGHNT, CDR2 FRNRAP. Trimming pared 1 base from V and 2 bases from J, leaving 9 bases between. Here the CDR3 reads CASGLGMGAYEQYF. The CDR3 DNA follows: TGTGCTAGTGGTTTGGGGATGGGGGCCTACGAGCAGTACTTC.

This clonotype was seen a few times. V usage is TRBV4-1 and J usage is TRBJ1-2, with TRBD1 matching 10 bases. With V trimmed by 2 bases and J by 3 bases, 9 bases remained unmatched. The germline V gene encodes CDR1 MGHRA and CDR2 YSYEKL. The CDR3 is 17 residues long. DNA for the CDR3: TGCGCCAGCAGCCAACCAAACTGGACAGGGGGTTACTATGGCTACACCTTC. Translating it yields CASSQPNWTGGYYGYTF.

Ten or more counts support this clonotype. CDR3 bases: TGTGCCAGCAGTTACGGAAGTTGGTTGGTGGGCACTGAAGCTTTCTTT. This gives the protein CASSYGSWLVGTEAFF. The chain recombines TRBV6-1 with TRBJ1-1; D gene uncertain. V was cut by 5 bases and J by 4 bases, with 20 bases left in between. The CDR3 length is 16 residues. Germline values: CDR1 MNHNS, CDR2 SASEGT.

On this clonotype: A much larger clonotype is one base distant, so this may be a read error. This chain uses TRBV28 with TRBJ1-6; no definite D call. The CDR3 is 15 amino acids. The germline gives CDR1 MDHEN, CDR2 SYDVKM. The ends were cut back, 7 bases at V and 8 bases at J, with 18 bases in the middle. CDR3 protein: CASNRPMGFDSPLHF. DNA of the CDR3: TGTGCCAGCAACCGACCTATGGGGTTCGATTCACCCCTCCACTTT.

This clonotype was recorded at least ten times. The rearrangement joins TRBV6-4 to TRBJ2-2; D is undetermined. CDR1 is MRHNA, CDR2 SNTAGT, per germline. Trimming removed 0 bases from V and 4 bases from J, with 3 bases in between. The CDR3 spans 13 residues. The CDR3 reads CASSDSSTGELFF. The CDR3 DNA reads TGTGCCAGCAGTGACTCTAGCACCGGGGAGCTGTTTTTT.

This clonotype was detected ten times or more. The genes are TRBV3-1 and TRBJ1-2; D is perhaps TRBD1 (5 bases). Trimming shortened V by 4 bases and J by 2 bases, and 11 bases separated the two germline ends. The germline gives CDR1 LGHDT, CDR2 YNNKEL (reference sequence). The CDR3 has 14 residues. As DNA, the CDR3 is TGTGCCAGCAGCCCCGACGGGGGGAACTATGGCTACACCTTC. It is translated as CASSPDGGNYGYTF.

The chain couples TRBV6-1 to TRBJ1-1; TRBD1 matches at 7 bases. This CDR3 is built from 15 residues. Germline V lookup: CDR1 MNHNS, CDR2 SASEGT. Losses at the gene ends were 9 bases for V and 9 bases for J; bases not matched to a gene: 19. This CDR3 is CASYTTASPQGKAFF. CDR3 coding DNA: TGTGCCAGTTACACTACCGCAAGCCCACAGGGGAAAGCTTTCTTT.

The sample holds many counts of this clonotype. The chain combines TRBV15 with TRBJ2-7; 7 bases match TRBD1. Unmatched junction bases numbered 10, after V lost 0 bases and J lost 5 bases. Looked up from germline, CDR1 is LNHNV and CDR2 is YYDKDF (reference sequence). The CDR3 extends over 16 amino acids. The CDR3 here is CATSRDRQGNDNEQYF. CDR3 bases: TGTGCCACCAGCAGAGATAGACAGGGCAACGATAACGAGCAGTACTTC.

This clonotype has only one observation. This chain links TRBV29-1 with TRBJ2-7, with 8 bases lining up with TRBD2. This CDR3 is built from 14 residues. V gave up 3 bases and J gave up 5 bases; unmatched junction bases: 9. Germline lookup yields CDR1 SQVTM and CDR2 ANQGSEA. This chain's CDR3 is CSVDSRTSIHEQYF. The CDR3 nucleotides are TGCAGCGTTGATTCCCGGACTAGCATCCACGAGCAGTACTTC.

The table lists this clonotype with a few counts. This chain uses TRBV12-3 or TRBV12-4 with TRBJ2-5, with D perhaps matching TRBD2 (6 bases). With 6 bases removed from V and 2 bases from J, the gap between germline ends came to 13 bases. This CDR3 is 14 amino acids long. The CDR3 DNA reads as TGTGCCAGCAGCCCCACTAGCCTACAAGAGACCCAGTACTTC. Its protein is CASSPTSLQETQYF.

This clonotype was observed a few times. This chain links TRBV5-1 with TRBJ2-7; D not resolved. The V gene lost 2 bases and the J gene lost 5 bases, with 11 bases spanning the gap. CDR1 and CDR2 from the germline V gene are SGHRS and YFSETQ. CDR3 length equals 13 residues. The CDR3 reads CASSFAGLDEQYF. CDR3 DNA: TGCGCCAGCAGCTTTGCCGGGCTCGACGAGCAGTACTTC.

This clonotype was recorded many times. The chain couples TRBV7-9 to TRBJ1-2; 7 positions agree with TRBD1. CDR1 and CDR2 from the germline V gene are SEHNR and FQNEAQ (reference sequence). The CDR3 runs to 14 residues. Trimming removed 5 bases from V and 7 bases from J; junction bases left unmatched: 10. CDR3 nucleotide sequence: TGTGCCAGCAGCACCGACAGGGTTGTTTCTGGCTACACCTTC. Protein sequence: CASSTDRVVSGYTF.

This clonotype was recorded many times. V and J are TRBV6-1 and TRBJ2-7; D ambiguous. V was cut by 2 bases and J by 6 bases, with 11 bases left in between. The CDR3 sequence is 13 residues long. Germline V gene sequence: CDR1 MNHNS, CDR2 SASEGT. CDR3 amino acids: CASSEPGVTEQYF. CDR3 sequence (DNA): TGTGCCAGCAGTGAACCTGGGGTGACCGAGCAGTACTTC.

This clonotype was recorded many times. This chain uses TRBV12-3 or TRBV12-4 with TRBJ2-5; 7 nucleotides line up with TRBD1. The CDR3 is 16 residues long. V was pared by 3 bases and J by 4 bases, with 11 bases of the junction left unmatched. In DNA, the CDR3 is TGTGCCAGCAGTTTCCGGGACAGCGTCCTCCCAGAGACCCAGTACTTC. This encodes CASSFRDSVLPETQYF.

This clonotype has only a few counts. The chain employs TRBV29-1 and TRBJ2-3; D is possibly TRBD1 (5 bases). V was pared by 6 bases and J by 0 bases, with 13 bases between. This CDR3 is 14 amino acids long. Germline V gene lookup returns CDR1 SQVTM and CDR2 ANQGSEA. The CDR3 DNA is TGCAGCGTCCAAGGTTACAGGAGCACAGATACGCAGTATTTT. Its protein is CSVQGYRSTDTQYF.